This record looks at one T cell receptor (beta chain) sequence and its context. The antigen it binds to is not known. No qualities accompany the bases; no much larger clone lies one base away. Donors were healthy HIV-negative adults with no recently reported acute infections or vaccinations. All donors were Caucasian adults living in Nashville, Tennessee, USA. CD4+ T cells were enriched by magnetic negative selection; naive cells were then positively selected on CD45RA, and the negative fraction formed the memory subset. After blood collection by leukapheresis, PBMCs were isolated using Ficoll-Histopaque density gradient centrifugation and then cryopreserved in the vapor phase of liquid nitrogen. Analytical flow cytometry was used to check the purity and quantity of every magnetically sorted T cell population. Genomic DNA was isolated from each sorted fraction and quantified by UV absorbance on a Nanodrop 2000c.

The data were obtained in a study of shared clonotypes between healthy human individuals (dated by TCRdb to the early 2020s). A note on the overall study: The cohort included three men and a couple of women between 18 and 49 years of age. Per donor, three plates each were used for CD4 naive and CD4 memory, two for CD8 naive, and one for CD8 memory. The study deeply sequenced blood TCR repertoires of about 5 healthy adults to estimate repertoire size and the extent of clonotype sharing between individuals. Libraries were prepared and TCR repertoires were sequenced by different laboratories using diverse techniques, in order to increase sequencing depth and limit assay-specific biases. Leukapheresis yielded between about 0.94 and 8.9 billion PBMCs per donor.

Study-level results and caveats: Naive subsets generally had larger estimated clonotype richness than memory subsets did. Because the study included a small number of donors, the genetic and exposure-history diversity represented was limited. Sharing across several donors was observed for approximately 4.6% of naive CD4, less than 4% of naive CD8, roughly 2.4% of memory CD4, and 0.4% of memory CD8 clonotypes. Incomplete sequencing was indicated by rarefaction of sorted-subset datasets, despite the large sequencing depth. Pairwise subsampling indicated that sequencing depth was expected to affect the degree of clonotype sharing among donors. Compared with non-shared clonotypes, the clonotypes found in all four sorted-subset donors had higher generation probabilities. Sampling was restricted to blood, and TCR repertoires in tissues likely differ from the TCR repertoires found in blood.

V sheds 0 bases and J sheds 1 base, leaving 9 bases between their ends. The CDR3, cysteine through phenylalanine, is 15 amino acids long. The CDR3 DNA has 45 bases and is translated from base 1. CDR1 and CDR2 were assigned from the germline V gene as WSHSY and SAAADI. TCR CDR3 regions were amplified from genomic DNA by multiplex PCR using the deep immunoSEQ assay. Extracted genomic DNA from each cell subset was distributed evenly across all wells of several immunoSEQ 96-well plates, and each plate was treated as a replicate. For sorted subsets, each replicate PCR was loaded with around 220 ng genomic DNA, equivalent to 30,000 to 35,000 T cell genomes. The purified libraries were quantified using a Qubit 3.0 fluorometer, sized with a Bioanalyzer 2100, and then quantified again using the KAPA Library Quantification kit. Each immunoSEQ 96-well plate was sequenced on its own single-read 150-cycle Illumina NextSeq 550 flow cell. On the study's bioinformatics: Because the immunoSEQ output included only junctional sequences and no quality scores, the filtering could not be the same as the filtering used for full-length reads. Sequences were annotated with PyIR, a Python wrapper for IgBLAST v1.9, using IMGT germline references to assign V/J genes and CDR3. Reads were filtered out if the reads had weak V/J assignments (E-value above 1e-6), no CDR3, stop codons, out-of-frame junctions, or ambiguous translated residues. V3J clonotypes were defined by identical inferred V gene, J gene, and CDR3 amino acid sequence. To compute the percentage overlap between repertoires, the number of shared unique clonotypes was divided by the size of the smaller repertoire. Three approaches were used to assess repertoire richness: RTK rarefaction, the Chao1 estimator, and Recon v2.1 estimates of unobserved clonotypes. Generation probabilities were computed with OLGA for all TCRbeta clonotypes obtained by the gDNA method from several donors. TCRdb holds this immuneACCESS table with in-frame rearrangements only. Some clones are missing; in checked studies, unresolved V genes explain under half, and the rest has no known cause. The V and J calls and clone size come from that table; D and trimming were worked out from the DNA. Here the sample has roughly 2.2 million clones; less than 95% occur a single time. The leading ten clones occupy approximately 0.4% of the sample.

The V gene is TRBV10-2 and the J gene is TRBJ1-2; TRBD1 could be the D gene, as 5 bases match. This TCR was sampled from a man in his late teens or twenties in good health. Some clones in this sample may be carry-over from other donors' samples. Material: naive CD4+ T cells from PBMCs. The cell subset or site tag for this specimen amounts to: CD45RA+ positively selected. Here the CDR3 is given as CASSESRQRNYGYTF. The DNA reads TGCGCCAGCAGTGAGTCTCGACAGCGTAACTATGGCTACACCTTC.